Shown below are 15 T cell receptor beta chains from a single sample sequenced in a study of blood T cell repertoires in COVID-19. Only in-frame clones appear in the TCRdb table, and some are missing; sequencing was by immunoSEQ multiplex PCR. The sample yields under 450,000 clones, around 88% seen once. Sample: peripheral blood. Receptors originate from a woman in her forties or fifties with COVID-19, enrolled during active disease.

This rearrangement joins TRBV4-1 to TRBJ1-5, with D tentatively TRBD1 (5 bases). Trimming removed 1 base at V and 8 bases at J, with 15 bases between. In germline, CDR1 is MGHRA, CDR2 YSYEKL. The CDR3 spans 15 residues. CDR3 loop: CASSQGPGRREPQHF. As DNA, the CDR3 is TGCGCCAGCAGCCAAGGCCCGGGACGGAGGGAGCCCCAGCATTTT.

The chain recombines TRBV29-1 with TRBJ2-7, with D possibly TRBD2 on 6 matching bases. Trimming removed 0 bases at V and 6 bases at J, with 12 bases between. CDR1 is SQVTM, CDR2 ANQGSEA, per germline. CDR3 length: 13 amino acids. In nucleotides, the CDR3 is TGCAGCGTTGAAGAGGGGATAGCGGCCGAGCAGTACTTC. Its protein product is CSVEEGIAAEQYF.

The genes are TRBV29-1 and TRBJ1-2; D unclear. This CDR3 has 12 residues. V lost 6 bases and J 0 bases, leaving 8 bases between the germline ends. CDR1 and CDR2 from the germline V gene are SQVTM and ANQGSEA. The CDR3 sequence is CSVTETNYGYTF. The CDR3 nucleotides read TGCAGCGTAACAGAGACTAACTATGGCTACACCTTC.

The chain joins TRBV4-2 to TRBJ2-3; TRBD2 agrees at 11 bases. The length of the CDR3 is 17 residues. Germline V gives CDR1 LGHNA, CDR2 YNFKEQ. The J segment lost 6 bases and the V segment lost 1 base, leaving 9 bases of the junction unmatched. In DNA form, the CDR3 reads TGTGCCAGCAGCCAAGGTGTCATTAGCGGGGGGGAGGATACGCAGTATTTT. Its protein is CASSQGVISGGEDTQYF.

The chain is built from TRBV27 and TRBJ2-3; D possibly corresponds to TRBD2 (5 bases). The CDR3 spans 15 residues. Germline loops: CDR1 MNHEY, CDR2 SMNVEV (reference sequence). V was clipped by 4 bases and J by 6 bases, with 17 bases between them. The CDR3 protein is CASSSWEQARDTQYF. As DNA, the CDR3 is TGTGCCAGCAGTTCTTGGGAGCAAGCGAGGGATACGCAGTATTTT.

V usage is TRBV19 and J usage is TRBJ1-5, with D tentatively TRBD1 (6 bases). Trimming cost V 9 bases and J 7 bases, with 25 bases left between them. CDR3 length equals 16 residues. The germline CDR1 and CDR2 sequences are LNHDA and SQIVND (reference sequence). CDR3 protein: CASKSPLGQLGQPQHF. CDR3 in DNA: TGTGCCAGCAAGTCCCCACTCGGACAGCTGGGGCAGCCCCAGCATTTT.

J is TRBJ2-3 and V is TRBV12-3 or TRBV12-4; TRBD2 might be the D (5 bases). Trimming took 7 bases from V and 5 from J, leaving 13 bases between them. This CDR3 contains 13 residues. The CDR3 here is CASTSRREDTQYF. DNA for the CDR3: TGTGCCAGCACCTCCCGCCGGGAAGATACGCAGTATTTT.

CDR3 sequence: CAISESQGADTQYF. In DNA form, the CDR3 reads TGTGCCATCAGTGAGTCGCAGGGTGCAGATACGCAGTATTTT. The J gene is TRBJ2-3, the V gene TRBV10-3; D is perhaps TRBD1 (5 bases). The CDR3 is made up of 14 amino acids. Germline V gene sequence: CDR1 ENHRY, CDR2 SYGVKD. The V end was cut by 0 bases, the J end by 4 bases, with 8 bases between.

This sequence joins TRBV19 and TRBJ1-2; D may be TRBD1 (5 bases). CDR3 size: 17 residues. Trimming left V 3 bases short and J 4 bases short, with 21 bases between. The germline V gene encodes CDR1 LNHDA and CDR2 SQIVND (reference sequence). CDR3 bases: TGTGCCAGTAGTATCCCTCTCGGGGGAGGATCGATCTATGGCTACACCTTC. Translating it yields CASSIPLGGGSIYGYTF.

Only a few counts were recorded for this clone. The chain is built from TRBV7-2 and TRBJ1-5, with 7 bases lining up with TRBD1. CDR3 size: 12 residues. Germline assignment: CDR1 SGHTA and CDR2 FQGNSA. The V gene end was trimmed by 7 bases and the J gene end by 6 bases; junction bases not matched to a gene: 3. The CDR3 region has the DNA TGTGCCAGCACCGACAGGGTTCAGCCCCAGCATTTT. This translates into CASTDRVQPQHF.

This chain connects TRBV2 to TRBJ1-5, with no clear D. V was cut by 3 bases and J by 2 bases, with 11 bases left in between. Germline-derived CDR1 and CDR2 are SNHLY and FYNNEI. The CDR3 is 15 residues long. The CDR3 spells CASSDLGQGNQPQHF. CDR3 in DNA: TGTGCCAGCAGTGATTTAGGTCAGGGCAATCAGCCCCAGCATTTT. Looking up the rest from reference TRBV2 and TRBJ1-5 gives the full variable domain: EPEVTQTPSHQVTQMGQEVILRCVPISNHLYFYWYRQILGQKVEFLVSFYNNEISEKSEIFDDQFSVERPDGSNFTLKIRSTKLEDSAMYFCASSDLGQGNQPQHFGDGTRLSIL.

The chain couples TRBV28 to TRBJ1-3, with D perhaps matching TRBD1 (6 bases). Trimming cost V 4 bases and J 9 bases, with 10 bases left between them. The CDR3 totals 12 residues. The germline gives CDR1 MDHEN, CDR2 SYDVKM. DNA of the CDR3: TGTGCCAGCAGTTACACAGGGTTCACCATATATTTT. Translation: CASSYTGFTIYF.

This clone was detected once. The chain is built from TRBV30 and TRBJ1-5; 7 bases fit TRBD1. CDR1 is GTSNPN, CDR2 SVGIG, per germline (reference sequence). The CDR3 totals 13 residues. J lost 3 bases, V lost 5 bases, and 4 bases had no gene match. CDR3 sequence: CAWAGQINQPQHF. Here the CDR3 DNA reads TGTGCCTGGGCGGGACAGATCAATCAGCCCCAGCATTTT. The full variable domain, in which reference TRBV30 and TRBJ1-5 provide the parts outside the CDR3, is SQTIHQWPATLVQPVGSPLSLECTVEGTSNPNLYWYRQAAGRGLQLLFYSVGIGQISSEVPQNLSASRPQDRQFILSSKKLLLSDSGFYLCAWAGQINQPQHFGDGTRLSIL.

The gene calls are TRBV10-3 and TRBJ2-5; 16 nucleotides match TRBD2. Germline-derived CDR1 and CDR2 are ENHRY and SYGVKD. The length of the CDR3 is 18 residues. After removal of 2 bases from V and 5 bases from J, the junction contained 8 bases not matched to a gene. In nucleotides, the CDR3 is TGTGCCATCAGTGAGCAGGGGACTAGCGGGGGGGTCACGGAGACCCAGTACTTC. This translates into CAISEQGTSGGVTETQYF.

Notes on this clone: At the DNA level, this CDR3 is encoded by other sequences in the same sample as well. V usage is TRBV27 and J usage is TRBJ2-3; no firm D call. The CDR3 runs 15 residues. Germline V gene lookup returns CDR1 MNHEY and CDR2 SMNVEV (reference sequence). V was shortened by 3 bases and J by 0 bases, with 10 bases between the two germline ends. The CDR3 DNA reads TGTGCCAGCAGTTTGACTGGAGCTAGCACAGATACGCAGTATTTT. Protein: CASSLTGASTDTQYF.